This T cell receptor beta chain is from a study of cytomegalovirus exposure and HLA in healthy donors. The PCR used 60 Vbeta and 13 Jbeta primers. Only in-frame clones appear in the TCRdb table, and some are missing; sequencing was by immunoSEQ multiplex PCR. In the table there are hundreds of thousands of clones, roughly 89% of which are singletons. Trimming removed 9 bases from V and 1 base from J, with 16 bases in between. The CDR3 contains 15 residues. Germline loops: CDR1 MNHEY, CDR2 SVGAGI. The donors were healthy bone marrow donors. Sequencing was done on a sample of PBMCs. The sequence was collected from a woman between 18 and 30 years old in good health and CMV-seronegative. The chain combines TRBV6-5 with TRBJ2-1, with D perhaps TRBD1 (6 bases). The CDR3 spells CASRGGRQSYNEQFF. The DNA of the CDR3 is TGTGCCAGTAGAGGGGGTAGACAATCCTACAATGAGCAGTTCTTC.